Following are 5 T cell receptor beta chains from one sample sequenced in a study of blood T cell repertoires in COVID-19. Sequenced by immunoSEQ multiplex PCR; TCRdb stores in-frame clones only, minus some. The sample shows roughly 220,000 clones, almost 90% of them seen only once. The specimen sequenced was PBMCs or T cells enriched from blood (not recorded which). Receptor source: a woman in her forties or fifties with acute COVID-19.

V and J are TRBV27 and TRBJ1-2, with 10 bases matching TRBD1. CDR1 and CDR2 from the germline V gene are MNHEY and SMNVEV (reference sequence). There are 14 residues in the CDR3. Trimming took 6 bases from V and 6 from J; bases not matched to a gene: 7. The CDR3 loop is CASSPGTGVHGYTF. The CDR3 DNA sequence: TGTGCCAGCAGCCCCGGGACAGGGGTCCATGGCTACACCTTC.

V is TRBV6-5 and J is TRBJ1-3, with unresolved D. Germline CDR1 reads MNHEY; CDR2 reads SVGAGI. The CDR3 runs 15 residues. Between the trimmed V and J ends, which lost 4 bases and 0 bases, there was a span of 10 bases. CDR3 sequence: CASSFTTYSGNTIYF. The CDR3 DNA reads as TGTGCCAGCAGTTTTACCACCTACTCTGGAAACACCATATATTTT.

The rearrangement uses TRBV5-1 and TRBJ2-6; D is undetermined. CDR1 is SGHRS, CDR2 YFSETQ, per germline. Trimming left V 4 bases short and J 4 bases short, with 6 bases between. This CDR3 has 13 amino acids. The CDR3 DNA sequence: TGCGCCAGCAGCGGGCCCGGGGCCAACGTCCTGACTTTC. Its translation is CASSGPGANVLTF.

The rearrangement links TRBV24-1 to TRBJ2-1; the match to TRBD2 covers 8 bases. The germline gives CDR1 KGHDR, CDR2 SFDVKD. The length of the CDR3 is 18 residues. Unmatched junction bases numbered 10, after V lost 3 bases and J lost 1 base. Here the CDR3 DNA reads TGTGCCACCAGTGATCCAACTAGCGGCCCTCTGTCCTACAATGAGCAGTTCTTC. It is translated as CATSDPTSGPLSYNEQFF.

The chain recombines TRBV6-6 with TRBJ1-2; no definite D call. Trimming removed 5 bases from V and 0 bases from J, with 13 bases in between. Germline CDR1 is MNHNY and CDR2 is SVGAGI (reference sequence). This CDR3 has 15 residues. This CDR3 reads CASSPGRSPNYGYTF. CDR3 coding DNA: TGTGCCAGCAGTCCGGGAAGGTCACCTAACTATGGCTACACCTTC.